This T cell receptor (beta chain) emerged from a study of blood T cells in healthy people across ages. This clonotype was seen only a few times. The CDR3 totals 12 residues. Trimming cost V 5 bases and J 0 bases, with 7 bases left between them. Germline V gives CDR1 DFQATT, CDR2 SNEGSKA (reference sequence). Through a sample-barcoded 5' primer and a J-beta primer mix, a second PCR was run for roughly 6 to 12 cycles. MiXCR, run by TCRdb on the 5' RACE reads, gives a single entry per CDR3 protein. The sample yields around 990,000 distinct CDR3 sequences, more than 30% seen once. This chain joins TRBV20-1 and TRBJ1-2; D call uncertain. The sequenced sample consisted of blood. The origin of this receptor is a man younger than 35 in good health. The CDR3 sequence: CSAGRTNYGYTF. In DNA, the CDR3 is TGCAGTGCTGGGAGGACTAACTATGGCTACACCTTC.